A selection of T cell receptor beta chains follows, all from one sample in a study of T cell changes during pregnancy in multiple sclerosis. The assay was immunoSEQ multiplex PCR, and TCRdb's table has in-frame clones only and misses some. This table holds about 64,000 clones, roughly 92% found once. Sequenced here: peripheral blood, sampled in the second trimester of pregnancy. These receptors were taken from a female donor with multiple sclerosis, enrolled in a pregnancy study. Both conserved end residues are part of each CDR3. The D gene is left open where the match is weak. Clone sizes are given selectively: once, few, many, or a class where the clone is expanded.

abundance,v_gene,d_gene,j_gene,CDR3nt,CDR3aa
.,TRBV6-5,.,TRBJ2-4,TGTGCCAGCAGACTTCAACAGGGAGGGGACATTCAGTACTTC,CASRLQQGGDIQYF
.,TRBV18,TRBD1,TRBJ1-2,TGTGCCAGCTCACGGTACGCGGCGGACAGGGAGGGTGGCTACACCTTC,CASSRYAADREGGYTF
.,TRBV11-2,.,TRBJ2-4,TGTGCCAGCAGCTTAGCCCCAGGGGCGAGGGGTAGGAACATTCAGTACTTC,CASSLAPGARGRNIQYF
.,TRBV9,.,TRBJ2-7,TGTGCCAGCAGCCCCCGCGGGCCTGGGTACGGTCGCGAGCAGTACTTC,CASSPRGPGYGREQYF
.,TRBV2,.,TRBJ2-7,TGTGCCAGCAGGATAAACAGGGAGTACGAGCAGTACTTC,CASRINREYEQYF
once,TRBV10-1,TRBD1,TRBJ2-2,TGCGCCAGCAGTGAGTCGGTCGACAGGGCCACCGGGGAGCTGTTTTTT,CASSESVDRATGELFF
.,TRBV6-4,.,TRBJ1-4,TGTGCCAGCAGTGACTCAGGACAGCCTAATGAAAAACTGTTTTTT,CASSDSGQPNEKLFF
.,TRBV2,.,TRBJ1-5,TGTGCCAGCAGTCCCCTAGTGGGACAAGGGACGAATCAGCCCCAGCATTTT,CASSPLVGQGTNQPQHF
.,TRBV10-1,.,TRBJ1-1,TGCGCCAGCAGTGGAGCGAACACTGAAGCTTTCTTT,CASSGANTEAFF
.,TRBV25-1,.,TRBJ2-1,TGTGCCAGCAGTGAAACCAGAGGCTTAATCAATGAGCAGTTCTTC,CASSETRGLINEQFF
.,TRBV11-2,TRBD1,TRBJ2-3,TGTGCCAGCAGCTTCCAACAGGGGACGGGCACAGATACGCAGTATTTT,CASSFQQGTGTDTQYF
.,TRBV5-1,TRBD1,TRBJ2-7,TGCGCCAGCAGCTCCCGGACAGGCGGGGAGCAGTACTTC,CASSSRTGGEQYF
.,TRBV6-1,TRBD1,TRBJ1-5,TGTGCCAGCAGTGAAGAGGGGACAGGGGAAGGCAATCAGCCCCAGCATTTT,CASSEEGTGEGNQPQHF
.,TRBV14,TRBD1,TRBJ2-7,TGTGCCAGCAGCCAAAGAGGGGGGACAGGGGCCGAGCAGTACTTC,CASSQRGGTGAEQYF
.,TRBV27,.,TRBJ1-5,TGTGCCAGCAGTTTAACTGGGACACCCAAAGAAGGAGTCCAGCATTTT,CASSLTGTPKEGVQHF
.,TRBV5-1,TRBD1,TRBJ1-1,TGCGCCAGCAGCTGGACAGGTATGAACACTGAAGCTTTCTTT,CASSWTGMNTEAFF
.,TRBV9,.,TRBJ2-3,TGTGCCAGCAGCGTAGCAGTGGGAGCCATAGATACGCAGTATTTT,CASSVAVGAIDTQYF
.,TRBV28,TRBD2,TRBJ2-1,TGTGCCAGCAGTTCCCTGGCCGGTTTCGGACCATCTAGCGGGATTTACAATGAGCAGTTCTTC,CASSSLAGFGPSSGIYNEQFF
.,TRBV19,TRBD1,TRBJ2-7,TGTGCCAGTAGTTCTAAGCTTACCGGGACAGGGAGCTCCTACGAGCAGTACTTC,CASSSKLTGTGSSYEQYF
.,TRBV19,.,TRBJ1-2,TGTGCCAGTAGGATCGGACTGGACTATGGCTACACCTTC,CASRIGLDYGYTF
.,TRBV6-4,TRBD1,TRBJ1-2,TGTGCCAGCAGTAAACAGGGGGGGTATGGCTACACCTTC,CASSKQGGYGYTF
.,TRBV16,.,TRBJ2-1,TGTGCCAGCAGCCCCAGAAAGACCTACAATGAGCAGTTCTTC,CASSPRKTYNEQFF
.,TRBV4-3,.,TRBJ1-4,TGCGCCAGCAGCCAAGGCGCGACAGCCCATGAAAAACTGTTTTTT,CASSQGATAHEKLFF
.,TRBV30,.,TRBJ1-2,TGTGCCTGGAGCGGGCTCGCCTTGAGGGTGGGCTACACCTTC,CAWSGLALRVGYTF
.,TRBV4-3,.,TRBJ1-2,TGCGCCAGCAGCCAAGTCTACGGGACAACCTATGGCTACACCTTC,CASSQVYGTTYGYTF
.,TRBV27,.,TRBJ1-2,TGTGCCAGCAGTTTAATAGGCGGGGTAAACTATGGCTACACCTTC,CASSLIGGVNYGYTF
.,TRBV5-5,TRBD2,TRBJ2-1,TGTGCCAGCAGCTTGAGCGAACTAGCGGGAGTCTCGCTCTTC,CASSLSELAGVSLF
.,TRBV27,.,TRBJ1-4,TGTGCCAGCAGTTCCCTCTCGGCAGGCTGGCAGGAAAAACTGTTTTTT,CASSSLSAGWQEKLFF
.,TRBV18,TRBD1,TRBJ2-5,TGTGCCAGCTCACCAGGTATTAAACAGGGGATCCAAGAGACCCAGTACTTC,CASSPGIKQGIQETQYF